A single sample gave rise to the 21 T cell receptor beta chains below, sequenced in a study of shared clonotypes between healthy human individuals. Cells designated naive CD8 were CD45RO-negative and were positively selected for CCR7, with terminally differentiated effector memory CD45RA+ cells excluded. Here immunoSEQ multiplex PCR was the method, and the copy in TCRdb shows in-frame clones only, minus some. The table lists about 2,100,000 clones, about 93% of them singletons. Source material: naive CD8+ T cells from PBMCs. The receptor source for this set is a man between 18 and 35 years old in good health. Some clones in this sample may be carry-over from other donors' samples.

This sequence joins TRBV7-6 and TRBJ2-7, with D perhaps matching TRBD1 (5 bases). CDR1 and CDR2 (germline): SGHVS, FNYEAQ. The CDR3 has 16 residues. Trimming left V 5 bases short and J 5 bases short, with 22 bases between. The CDR3 reads CASSANLAGQSHEQYF. In nucleotides, the CDR3 is TGTGCCAGCAGCGCAAATTTGGCAGGGCAGTCCCACGAGCAGTACTTC.

The rearrangement links TRBV18 to TRBJ2-1, with 9 positions matching TRBD1. Germline trimming cut 6 bases from V and 8 bases from J; bases unmatched to any gene: 5. Germline assignment: CDR1 KGHSH and CDR2 LQKENI. This CDR3 region has 13 residues. CDR3 sequence (DNA): TGTGCCAGCTCTCGGACAGGGGCGGATGAGCAGTTCTTC. Residues: CASSRTGADEQFF.

CDR3 DNA: TGTGCCAGTAGTATCCTAGCGGGTGACTACGAGCAGTACTTC. It specifies CASSILAGDYEQYF. This rearrangement joins TRBV19 to TRBJ2-7, with TRBD2 matching 8 bases. CDR3 length: 14 amino acids. CDR1 LNHDA and CDR2 SQIVND come from the germline V gene (reference sequence). V dropped 3 bases and J dropped 3; count of bases not matched to a gene: 4.

The CDR3 coding sequence is TGCGCCAGCAGCTGGGTTAGCGGTACCTACGAGCAGTACTTC. It is translated as CASSWVSGTYEQYF. V and J are TRBV5-1 and TRBJ2-7; a possible D gene is TRBD2 (6 bases). The germline gives CDR1 SGHRS, CDR2 YFSETQ. V was cut by 3 bases and J by 2 bases, with 12 bases left in between. This CDR3 has 14 amino acids.

V is TRBV28 and J is TRBJ1-1; D gene ambiguous. The V gene's germline CDR1 is MDHEN and CDR2 SYDVKM. The CDR3 sequence is 15 residues long. Trimming stripped 5 bases from V and 6 bases from J, with 19 bases between. CDR3 in DNA: TGTGCCAGCAGTCCTCCCCCGGAGGGCCTCCCTGAAGCTTTCTTT. Protein sequence: CASSPPPEGLPEAFF.

This chain uses TRBV15 with TRBJ2-1, with a tentative D call TRBD2 (6 bases). CDR1 is LNHNV and CDR2 is YYDKDF in the germline V gene (reference sequence). The CDR3 totals 17 residues. The V gene lost 1 base and the J gene lost 5 bases, with 18 bases spanning the gap. The CDR3 DNA reads TGTGCCACCAGCAGAGGAGTAGCGGCGACAGAAAACAATGAGCAGTTCTTC. It translates to CATSRGVAATENNEQFF. Variable domain in full (rest from reference TRBV15 and TRBJ2-1): DAMVIQNPRYQVTQFGKPVTLSCSQTLNHNVMYWYQQKSSQAPKLLFHYYDKDFNNEADTPDNFQSRRPNTSFCFLDIRSPGLGDTAMYLCATSRGVAATENNEQFFGPGTRLTVL.

Here the CDR3 reads CASSLFSGDTIYF. DNA for the CDR3: TGCGCCAGCAGCTTGTTTTCGGGAGACACCATATATTTT. The chain uses TRBV5-1 and TRBJ1-3; D remains ambiguous. Germline lookup yields CDR1 SGHRS and CDR2 YFSETQ. This CDR3 comprises 13 residues. Trimming shortened V by 1 base and J by 8 bases, and 10 bases separated the two germline ends.

The chain couples TRBV27 to TRBJ2-1; TRBD2 aligns across 9 bases. Trimming at V came to 1 base and at J to 6 bases, leaving 10 bases not matched to a gene. Germline V CDR1 and CDR2: MNHEY, SMNVEV (reference sequence). The CDR3 spans 17 residues. CDR3 protein: CASSLFYPAGGPNEQFF. The CDR3 DNA is TGTGCCAGCAGTTTATTCTATCCAGCGGGAGGTCCCAATGAGCAGTTCTTC.

V gene TRBV13 combines with J gene TRBJ2-7; D is unclear. The CDR3 consists of 13 residues. Looked up from germline, CDR1 is PRHDT and CDR2 is FYEKMQ (reference sequence). Trimming stripped 1 base from V and 6 bases from J, with 10 bases between. The CDR3 protein is CASSLESGGEQYF. As DNA, the CDR3 is TGTGCCAGCAGCTTAGAATCGGGCGGCGAGCAGTACTTC. Together with reference TRBV13 and TRBJ2-7, the CDR3 gives the full variable domain: AAGVIQSPRHLIKEKRETATLKCYPIPRHDTVYWYQQGPGQDPQFLISFYEKMQSDKGSIPDRFSAQQFSDYHSELNMSSLELGDSALYFCASSLESGGEQYFGPGTRLTVT.

The chain joins TRBV9 to TRBJ2-7, with 7 bases identical to TRBD1. CDR3 length: 15 amino acids. V shed 3 bases, J shed 3 bases, and the junction held 9 bases outside the gene matches. Germline CDR1 is SGDLS and CDR2 is YYNGEE. CDR3 protein: CASSATGQKNYEQYF. CDR3 bases: TGTGCCAGCAGCGCTACGGGACAGAAAAACTACGAGCAGTACTTC.

The J gene is TRBJ2-5, the V gene TRBV11-2, with D maybe TRBD2 (6 bases). V was trimmed by 3 bases and J by 2 bases, leaving 16 bases between them. There are 16 residues in the CDR3. Germline CDR1 and CDR2: SGHAT and FQNNGV. The DNA for the CDR3 is TGTGCCAGCAGCTTGGCCTTCAGTGGGACTCAAGAGACCCAGTACTTC. This codes for CASSLAFSGTQETQYF.

This chain links TRBV18 with TRBJ2-4, with a weak D call TRBD1 (5 bases). CDR1 is KGHSH, CDR2 LQKENI, per germline. The V end was cut by 3 bases, the J end by 3 bases, with 15 bases between. The CDR3 extends over 16 amino acids. CDR3 sequence: CASSPLQALSKNIQYF. In DNA, the CDR3 is TGTGCCAGCTCACCTCTACAGGCGCTAAGCAAAAACATTCAGTACTTC.

In regard to this clone: A much bigger clone sits one base away, suggesting this may be a read error. V gene TRBV6-5 combines with J gene TRBJ2-1; the D is unclear. The CDR3 is 11 amino acids. The V gene's germline CDR1 is MNHEY and CDR2 SVGAGI. Trimming cost V 6 bases and J 4 bases, with 4 bases left between them. CDR3 nucleotide sequence: TGTGCCAGCAGCTTTTACAATGAGCAGTTCTTC. Amino acid sequence: CASSFYNEQFF.

Comment on this clone: The same CDR3 is also encoded by other DNA sequences in this sample. V and J are TRBV27 and TRBJ1-2; D is uncertain. CDR1 and CDR2 from the germline V gene are MNHEY and SMNVEV (reference sequence). The CDR3 length is 11 residues. V gave up 4 bases and J gave up 8 bases, with 8 bases separating them. The CDR3 DNA reads as TGTGCCAGCAGTTCCGGGTCCGGCTACACCTTC. Translation gives CASSSGSGYTF.

This clone was recorded once. This rearrangement joins TRBV4-1 to TRBJ1-2, with 7 bases matching TRBD1. CDR1 and CDR2 from the germline V gene are MGHRA and YSYEKL. This CDR3 has 15 amino acids. V shed 1 base and J 3 bases; nucleotides not matched to a gene: 5. The CDR3 DNA follows: TGCGCCAGCAGCCAAGGTCGACAGGGACACTATGGCTACACCTTC. It translates to CASSQGRQGHYGYTF.

The J gene is TRBJ2-5, the V gene TRBV5-4, with TRBD2 identical over 9 bases. Looked up from germline, CDR1 is SGHNT and CDR2 is YYREEE (reference sequence). The CDR3 consists of 18 residues. The V segment lost 0 bases and the J segment 1 base; nucleotides outside the gene matches: 10. Here the CDR3 reads CASSLGLGAGGSQETQYF. The CDR3 region has the DNA TGTGCCAGCAGCTTGGGACTGGGCGCGGGAGGGTCCCAAGAGACCCAGTACTTC.

This clone was seen a few times. The chain uses TRBV7-9 and TRBJ1-4; 7 nucleotides agree with TRBD1. Germline V gene sequence: CDR1 SEHNR, CDR2 FQNEAQ (reference sequence). CDR3 length equals 15 residues. V was clipped by 5 bases and J by 5 bases; unmatched bases: 8. The CDR3 reads CASSHRQGGNEKLFF. The DNA for the CDR3 is TGTGCCAGCAGCCATCGACAGGGAGGAAATGAAAAACTGTTTTTT.

A single count supports this clone. This chain joins TRBV9 and TRBJ2-1; D is ambiguous. V lost 7 bases and J lost 9, with 11 bases in between. CDR1 SGDLS and CDR2 YYNGEE come from the germline V gene. The CDR3 is made up of 11 amino acids. The chain's CDR3 is CASSAMAEQFF. The CDR3 bases are TGTGCCAGCTCAGCAATGGCTGAGCAGTTCTTC. Together with reference TRBV9 and TRBJ2-1, the CDR3 gives the full variable domain: DSGVTQTPKHLITATGQRVTLRCSPRSGDLSVYWYQQSLDQGLQFLIQYYNGEERAKGNILERFSAQQFPDLHSELNLSSLELGDSALYFCASSAMAEQFFGPGTRLTVL.

The chain has TRBV7-8 and TRBJ2-7; D not resolved. The CDR3 length is 12 residues. In germline, CDR1 is SGHVS, CDR2 FQNEAQ. V shed 6 bases and J shed 5 bases, with 11 bases lying between them. The CDR3 loop reads CASRDSNNEQYF. CDR3 nucleotide sequence: TGTGCCAGCAGGGATAGTAACAACGAGCAGTACTTC.

The chain employs TRBV13 and TRBJ2-1, with D perhaps matching TRBD2 (5 bases). Deletions cut 1 base from V and 2 bases from J, with 18 bases between. In germline, CDR1 is PRHDT, CDR2 FYEKMQ (reference sequence). The CDR3 covers 18 residues. As DNA, the CDR3 is TGTGCCAGCAGCTTAGAAACCCCAGTGGGAGAAACCTACAATGAGCAGTTCTTC. Protein: CASSLETPVGETYNEQFF.

This clone came up once. The rearrangement uses TRBV4-1 and TRBJ2-7; 8 bases agree with TRBD2. The J segment lost 3 bases and the V segment lost 1 base, leaving 5 bases of the junction unmatched. Germline V gene lookup returns CDR1 MGHRA and CDR2 YSYEKL. The CDR3 covers 15 residues. This chain's CDR3 is CASSQVWREDYEQYF. CDR3 DNA sequence: TGCGCCAGCAGCCAAGTTTGGCGGGAGGACTACGAGCAGTACTTC.